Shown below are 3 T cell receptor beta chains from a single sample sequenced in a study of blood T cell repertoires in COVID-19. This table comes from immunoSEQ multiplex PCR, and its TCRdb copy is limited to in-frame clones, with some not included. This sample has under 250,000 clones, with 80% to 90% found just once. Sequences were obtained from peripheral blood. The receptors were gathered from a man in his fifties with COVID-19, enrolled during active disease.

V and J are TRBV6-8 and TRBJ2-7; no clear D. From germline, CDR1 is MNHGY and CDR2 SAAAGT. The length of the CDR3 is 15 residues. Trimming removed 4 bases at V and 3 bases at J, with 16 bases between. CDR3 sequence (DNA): TGTGCCAGCAGTTTCGGGTCCAGAAGAGTCTACGAGCAGTACTTC. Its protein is CASSFGSRRVYEQYF.

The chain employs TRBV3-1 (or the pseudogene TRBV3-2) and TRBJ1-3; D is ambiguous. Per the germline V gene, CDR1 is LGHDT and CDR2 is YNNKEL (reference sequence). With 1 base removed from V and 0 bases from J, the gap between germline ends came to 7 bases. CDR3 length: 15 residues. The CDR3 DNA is TGTGCCAGCAGCCAAGGTATAGACTCTGGAAACACCATATATTTT. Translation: CASSQGIDSGNTIYF.

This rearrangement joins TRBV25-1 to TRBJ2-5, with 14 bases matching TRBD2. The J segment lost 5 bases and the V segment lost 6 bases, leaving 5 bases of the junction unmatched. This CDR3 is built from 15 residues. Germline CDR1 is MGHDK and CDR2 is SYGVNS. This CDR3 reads CASRTSGGAGETQYF. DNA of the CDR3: TGTGCCAGCAGGACTAGCGGGGGGGCCGGGGAGACCCAGTACTTC.